These 19 T cell receptor beta chains were all obtained from the same sample, sequenced in a study of blood T cell repertoires in COVID-19 (dated by TCRdb to the early 2020s). The library was built by means of the immunoSEQ multiplex PCR assay. Sourced from immuneACCESS, this table was stored by TCRdb with only in-frame sequences that have V and J called. A share of the clones is absent; for the studies checked, an unresolved V gene accounts for under half, and the remainder has no known explanation. This sample gives around 200,000 clones in total; less than 90% of them show up just once. The ten top clones hold roughly 3.3% of the sample. Sequencing was done on a sample of PBMCs or T cells enriched from blood (not recorded which). Source of these receptors: a woman between 50 and 59 years old in a cohort exposed to, infected with or recovered from COVID-19 (not recorded which).

The chain couples TRBV7-2 to TRBJ2-5, with a tentative D call TRBD2 (5 bases). The CDR3 is made up of 13 amino acids. Germline V gene lookup returns CDR1 SGHTA and CDR2 FQGNSA. Between the trimmed V and J ends, which lost 5 bases and 3 bases, there was a span of 10 bases. The CDR3 spells CASSPTREETQYF. CDR3 coding DNA: TGTGCCAGCAGCCCTACTAGGGAAGAGACCCAGTACTTC. The full variable domain, its missing parts supplied by reference TRBV7-2 and TRBJ2-5, is GAGVSQSPSNKVTEKGKDVELRCDPISGHTALYWYRQSLGQGLEFLIYFQGNSAPDKSGLPSDRFSAERTGGSVSTLTIQRTQQEDSAVYLCASSPTREETQYFGPGTRLLVL.

V and J are TRBV19 and TRBJ1-4, with no clear D. This CDR3 has 13 amino acids. Per germline, CDR1 LNHDA and CDR2 SQIVND (reference sequence). V dropped 5 bases and J dropped 10 bases, with 14 bases sitting between them. CDR3 sequence reads: CASSPAGGGKLFF. The CDR3 DNA reads as TGTGCCAGTAGTCCCGCGGGCGGAGGAAAACTGTTTTTT.

The rearrangement joins TRBV13 to TRBJ2-7; D might be TRBD2 (6 bases). Germline V CDR1 and CDR2: PRHDT, FYEKMQ (reference sequence). This CDR3 has 14 residues. V lost 8 bases and J lost 3, with 17 bases in between. DNA for the CDR3: TGTGCCAGCCGGAGGGGTACTAGCAGCTACGAGCAGTACTTC. Translation gives CASRRGTSSYEQYF. Variable domain in full (rest from reference TRBV13 and TRBJ2-7): AAGVIQSPRHLIKEKRETATLKCYPIPRHDTVYWYQQGPGQDPQFLISFYEKMQSDKGSIPDRFSAQQFSDYHSELNMSSLELGDSALYFCASRRGTSSYEQYFGPGTRLTVT.

In this sample, this clone turned up a few times. The chain has TRBV5-4 and TRBJ2-5, with D possibly matching TRBD2 (6 bases). The CDR3 contains 14 residues. V lost 0 bases and J lost 5, with 11 bases in between. CDR1 SGHNT and CDR2 YYREEE come from the germline V gene (reference sequence). The CDR3: CASSLERAQETQYF. The CDR3 DNA reads as TGTGCCAGCAGCTTGGAGCGGGCGCAGGAGACCCAGTACTTC.

The chain has TRBV7-8 and TRBJ2-7; 9 bases align to TRBD1. This CDR3 comprises 20 residues. From germline, CDR1 is SGHVS and CDR2 FQNEAQ. V trimming: 0 bases; J trimming: 9 bases; junction bases outside the gene matches: 24. This CDR3 is CASSLAEGTGNPLLILGQYF. As DNA, the CDR3 is TGTGCCAGCAGCTTAGCGGAGGGGACAGGGAATCCTCTCCTAATACTAGGGCAGTACTTC.

The gene calls are TRBV5-5 and TRBJ1-5; 7 bases fit TRBD1. V shed 3 bases and J 2 bases; nucleotides not matched to a gene: 2. Germline assignment: CDR1 SGHKS and CDR2 YYEKEE (reference sequence). The CDR3 has 14 residues. This chain's CDR3 is CASSYTGGNQPQHF. The CDR3 nucleotides read TGTGCCAGCAGCTACACAGGGGGCAATCAGCCCCAGCATTTT.

Comment on this clone: A junction end diverges from the germline sequence, so it may reflect a read error. This sequence joins TRBV6-5 and TRBJ1-1; D is unclear. Germline CDR1 is MNHEY and CDR2 is SVGAGI. The CDR3 has 13 amino acids. The DNA for the CDR3 is TGTGCCAGCAGCCACCCGGGGAACACCGAAGCTTTCTTT. Translated: CASSHPGNTEAFF.

This clone was seen only a few times. J is TRBJ1-1 and V is TRBV7-3; TRBD1 matches at 7 bases. Germline values: CDR1 SGHTA, CDR2 FQGTGA. V trimming: 6 bases; J trimming: 2 bases; junction bases outside the gene matches: 6. CDR3 size: 14 residues. CDR3 DNA sequence: TGTGCCAGCAGATCGGGACAGCACAACACTGAAGCTTTCTTT. This codes for CASRSGQHNTEAFF.

The J gene is TRBJ1-2, the V gene TRBV28; D might be TRBD1 (6 bases). The CDR3 totals 14 residues. CDR1 MDHEN and CDR2 SYDVKM come from the germline V gene. Trimming took off 7 bases at V and 1 base at J, with 13 bases between the two ends. The CDR3 coding sequence is TGTGCCAGCACAAGACAGGACCTTAACTATGGCTACACCTTC. It specifies CASTRQDLNYGYTF.

The gene calls are TRBV6-6 and TRBJ1-1; TRBD1 is a possible D gene (5 bases). CDR1 and CDR2 from the germline V gene are MNHNY and SVGAGI (reference sequence). This CDR3 is built from 16 residues. V dropped 6 bases and J dropped 1 base, with 18 bases sitting between them. The CDR3 loop is CASSKGSTGRNTEAFF. Written as DNA, the CDR3 is TGTGCCAGCAGCAAAGGGTCCACAGGAAGGAACACTGAAGCTTTCTTT.

The chain employs TRBV5-4 and TRBJ1-6; D might be TRBD1 (5 bases). This CDR3 has 14 residues. From germline, CDR1 is SGHNT and CDR2 YYREEE (reference sequence). The V end was cut by 4 bases, the J end by 15 bases, with 20 bases between. Here the CDR3 DNA reads TGTGCCAGCAGCCCGGGACTCCCTAGGGGTGGCCTCCACTTT. Encoded protein: CASSPGLPRGGLHF.

This chain joins TRBV18 and TRBJ2-2, with TRBD1 matching 8 bases. The CDR3 is 17 residues long. Germline-derived CDR1 and CDR2 are KGHSH and LQKENI. V was pared by 3 bases and J by 6 bases, with 12 bases of the junction left unmatched. CDR3 sequence (DNA): TGTGCCAGCTCACCCGTTATAGGGACAGGTCTCTCCGGGGAGCTGTTTTTT. Its protein product is CASSPVIGTGLSGELFF. The variable domain in full, with the rest retrieved from reference TRBV18 and TRBJ2-2, is NAGVMQNPRHLVRRRGQEARLRCSPMKGHSHVYWYRQLPEEGLKFMVYLQKENIIDESGMPKERFSAEFPKEGPSILRIQQVVRGDSAAYFCASSPVIGTGLSGELFFGEGSRLTVL.

This chain connects TRBV11-3 to TRBJ2-1; TRBD2 agrees at 7 bases. The CDR3 length is 11 residues. V was pared by 8 bases and J by 8 bases, with 3 bases of the junction left unmatched. The germline gives CDR1 SGHNT, CDR2 YENEEA. The DNA of the CDR3 is TGTGCCAGCGGGAGGGGTTATGAGCAGTTCTTC. Protein sequence: CASGRGYEQFF.

The chain employs TRBV5-1 and TRBJ1-1; TRBD1 is a possible D gene (5 bases). With 1 base removed from V and 1 base from J, the gap between germline ends came to 11 bases. This CDR3 is 15 amino acids long. Germline V lookup: CDR1 SGHRS, CDR2 YFSETQ. The CDR3 DNA reads TGCGCCAGCAGCTTGCTTCCAGGGCGGAACACTGAAGCTTTCTTT. Its protein is CASSLLPGRNTEAFF.

The V and J genes are TRBV5-6 and TRBJ2-7, with D possibly being TRBD1 (5 bases). This CDR3 contains 15 residues. Germline CDR1 is SGHDT and CDR2 is YYEEEE. The ends were cut back, 4 bases at V and 2 bases at J, with 16 bases in the middle. CDR3 sequence reads: CASSNGAGFPYEQYF. Written as DNA, the CDR3 is TGTGCCAGCAGCAATGGGGCCGGATTCCCCTACGAGCAGTACTTC.

This chain uses TRBV19 with TRBJ1-1, with D perhaps matching TRBD1 (6 bases). Trimming took 0 bases from V and 1 from J, leaving 12 bases between them. CDR3 length equals 16 residues. Per germline, CDR1 LNHDA and CDR2 SQIVND (reference sequence). CDR3 sequence reads: CASSIEDSPTNTEAFF. CDR3 nucleotides: TGTGCCAGTAGTATAGAGGACAGCCCAACGAACACTGAAGCTTTCTTT.

The V gene is TRBV27, the J gene TRBJ1-2; the D is unclear. Per germline, CDR1 MNHEY and CDR2 SMNVEV (reference sequence). The CDR3 length is 13 residues. Trimming stripped 2 bases from V and 0 bases from J, with 4 bases between. The CDR3: CASSLTANYGYTF. Here the CDR3 DNA reads TGTGCCAGCAGTTTAACGGCTAACTATGGCTACACCTTC.

The V and J genes are TRBV7-9 and TRBJ1-3, with a possible D match to TRBD1 (5 bases). The CDR3 has 14 amino acids. V lost 7 bases, J lost 4 bases, and 14 bases lay in between. Germline CDR1 SEHNR, CDR2 FQNEAQ (reference sequence). The CDR3 bases are TGTGCCAGCACGGGACTCGTTATGGGAAACACCATATATTTT. Its translation: CASTGLVMGNTIYF.

The chain links TRBV5-6 to TRBJ1-4; no definite D call. There are 12 residues in the CDR3. V lost 3 bases and J lost 13, with 13 bases in between. Germline loops: CDR1 SGHDT, CDR2 YYEEEE. CDR3: CASSSEGGSLFF. The CDR3, as DNA: TGTGCCAGCAGCTCCGAGGGAGGGTCACTGTTTTTT. Variable domain in full (rest from reference TRBV5-6 and TRBJ1-4): DAGVTQSPTHLIKTRGQQVTLRCSPKSGHDTVSWYQQALGQGPQFIFQYYEEEERQRGNFPDRFSGHQFPNYSSELNVNALLLGDSALYLCASSSEGGSLFFGSGTQLSVL.